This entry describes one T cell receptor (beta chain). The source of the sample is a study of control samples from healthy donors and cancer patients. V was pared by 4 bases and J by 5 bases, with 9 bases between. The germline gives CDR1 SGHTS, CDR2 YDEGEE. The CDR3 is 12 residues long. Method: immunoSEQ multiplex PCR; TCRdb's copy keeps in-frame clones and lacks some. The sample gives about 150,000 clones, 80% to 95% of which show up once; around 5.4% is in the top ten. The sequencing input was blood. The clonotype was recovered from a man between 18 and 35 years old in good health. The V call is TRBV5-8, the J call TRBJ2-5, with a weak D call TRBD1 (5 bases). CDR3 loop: CASSPNRETQYF. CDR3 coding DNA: TGTGCCAGCAGCCCGAACAGGGAGACCCAGTACTTC.